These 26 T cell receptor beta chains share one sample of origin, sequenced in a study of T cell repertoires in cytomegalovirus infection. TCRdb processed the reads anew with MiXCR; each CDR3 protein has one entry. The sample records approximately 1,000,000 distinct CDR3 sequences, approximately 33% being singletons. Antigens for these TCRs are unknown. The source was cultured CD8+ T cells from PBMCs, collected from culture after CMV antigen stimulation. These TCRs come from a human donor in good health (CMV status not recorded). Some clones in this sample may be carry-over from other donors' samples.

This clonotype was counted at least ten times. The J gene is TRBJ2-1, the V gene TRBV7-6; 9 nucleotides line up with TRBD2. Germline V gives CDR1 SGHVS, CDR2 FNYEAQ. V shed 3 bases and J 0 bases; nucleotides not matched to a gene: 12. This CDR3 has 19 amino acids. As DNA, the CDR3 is TGTGCCAGCAGCTTTATGTTAGCGGGGGCATTAAGCTCCTACAATGAGCAGTTCTTC. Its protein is CASSFMLAGALSSYNEQFF.

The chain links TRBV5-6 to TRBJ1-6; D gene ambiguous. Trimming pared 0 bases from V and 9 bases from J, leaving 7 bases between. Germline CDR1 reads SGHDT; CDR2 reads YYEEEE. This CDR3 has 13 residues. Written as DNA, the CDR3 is TGTGCCAGCAGCTTGGCCGAGAGTTCACCCCTCCACTTT. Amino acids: CASSLAESSPLHF. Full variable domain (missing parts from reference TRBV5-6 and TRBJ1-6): DAGVTQSPTHLIKTRGQQVTLRCSPKSGHDTVSWYQQALGQGPQFIFQYYEEEERQRGNFPDRFSGHQFPNYSSELNVNALLLGDSALYLCASSLAESSPLHFGNGTRLTVT.

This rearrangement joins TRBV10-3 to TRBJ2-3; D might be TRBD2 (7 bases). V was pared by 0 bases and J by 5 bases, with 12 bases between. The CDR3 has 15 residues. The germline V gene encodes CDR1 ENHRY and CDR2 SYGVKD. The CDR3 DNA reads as TGTGCCATCAGTGAGTCGGGGGGGCCCGAAGATACGCAGTATTTT. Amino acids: CAISESGGPEDTQYF.

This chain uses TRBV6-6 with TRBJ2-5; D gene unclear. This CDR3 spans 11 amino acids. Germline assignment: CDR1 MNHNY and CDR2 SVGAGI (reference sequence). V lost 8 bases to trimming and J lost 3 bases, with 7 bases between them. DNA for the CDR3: TGTGCCAGCGAGGACGAAGAGACCCAGTACTTC. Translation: CASEDEETQYF.

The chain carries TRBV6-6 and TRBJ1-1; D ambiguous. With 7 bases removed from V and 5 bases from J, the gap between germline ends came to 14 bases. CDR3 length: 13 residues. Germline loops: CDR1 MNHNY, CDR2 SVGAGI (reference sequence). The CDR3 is CASIIGMGTEAFF. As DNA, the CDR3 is TGTGCCAGCATTATTGGTATGGGGACTGAAGCTTTCTTT.

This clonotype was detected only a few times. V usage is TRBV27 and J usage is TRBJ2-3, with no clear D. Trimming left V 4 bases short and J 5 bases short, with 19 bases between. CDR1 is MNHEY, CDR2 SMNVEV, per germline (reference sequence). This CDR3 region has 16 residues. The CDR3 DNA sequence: TGTGCCAGCAGTTGGGCGCCCTACACCGTCCAAGATACGCAGTATTTT. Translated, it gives CASSWAPYTVQDTQYF.

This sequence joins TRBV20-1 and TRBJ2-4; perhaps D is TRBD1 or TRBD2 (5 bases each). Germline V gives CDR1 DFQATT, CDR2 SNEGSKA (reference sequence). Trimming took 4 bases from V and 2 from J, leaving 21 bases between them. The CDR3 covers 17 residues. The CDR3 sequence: CSAIPYGDPGTKNIQYF. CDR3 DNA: TGCAGTGCTATTCCCTATGGGGACCCCGGGACCAAAAACATTCAGTACTTC.

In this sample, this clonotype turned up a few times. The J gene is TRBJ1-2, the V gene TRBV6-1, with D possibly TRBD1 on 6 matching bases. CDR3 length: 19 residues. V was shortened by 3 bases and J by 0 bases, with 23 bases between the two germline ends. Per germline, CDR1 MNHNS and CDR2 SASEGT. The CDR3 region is CASSDPLIRTETANYGYTF. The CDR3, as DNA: TGTGCCAGCAGTGATCCACTCATCAGGACAGAAACAGCTAACTATGGCTACACCTTC.

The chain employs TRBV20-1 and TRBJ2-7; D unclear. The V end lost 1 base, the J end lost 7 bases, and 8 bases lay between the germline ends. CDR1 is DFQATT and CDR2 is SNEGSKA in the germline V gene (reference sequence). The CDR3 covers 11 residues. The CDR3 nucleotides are TGCAGTGCTAGAGGCTTGGGGGAGCAGTACGTC. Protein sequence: CSARGLGEQYV.

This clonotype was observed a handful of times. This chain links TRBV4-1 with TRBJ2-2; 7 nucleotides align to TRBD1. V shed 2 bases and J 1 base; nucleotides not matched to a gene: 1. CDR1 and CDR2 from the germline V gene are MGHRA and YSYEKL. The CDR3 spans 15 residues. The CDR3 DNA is TGCGCCAGCAGCCAAAGACAGGGGAACACCGGGGAGCTGTTTTTT. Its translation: CASSQRQGNTGELFF.

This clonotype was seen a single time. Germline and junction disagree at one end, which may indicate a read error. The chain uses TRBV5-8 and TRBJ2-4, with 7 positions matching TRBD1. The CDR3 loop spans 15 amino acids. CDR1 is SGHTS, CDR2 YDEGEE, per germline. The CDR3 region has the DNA TGTGCCAGCAGCCAAGGGACAGTTCTGCGGAACAGTCAGTACTTC. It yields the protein CASSQGTVLRNSQYF.

The DNA for the CDR3 is TGTGCCAGCAGTGAAGCTACGGGTCCCTACGAGCAGTACTTC. Translated, it gives CASSEATGPYEQYF. V is TRBV6-1 and J is TRBJ2-7; D gene unclear. The CDR3 has 14 amino acids. The V end was cut by 0 bases, the J end by 2 bases, with 8 bases between. CDR1 is MNHNS and CDR2 is SASEGT in the germline V gene.

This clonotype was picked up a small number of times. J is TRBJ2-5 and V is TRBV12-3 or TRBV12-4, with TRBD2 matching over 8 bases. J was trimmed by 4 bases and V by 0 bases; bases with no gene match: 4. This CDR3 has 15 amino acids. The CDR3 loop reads CASSLAGAGGETQYF. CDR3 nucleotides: TGTGCCAGCAGTTTAGCGGGGGCGGGGGGAGAGACCCAGTACTTC.

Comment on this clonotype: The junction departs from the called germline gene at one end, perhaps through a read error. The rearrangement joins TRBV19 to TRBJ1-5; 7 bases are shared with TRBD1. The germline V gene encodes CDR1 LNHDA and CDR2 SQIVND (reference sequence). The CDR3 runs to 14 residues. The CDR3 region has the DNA TGTGTCAGTAGCATCGACAGGGCGAATCAGTCCCAGCATTTT. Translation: CVSSIDRANQSQHF.

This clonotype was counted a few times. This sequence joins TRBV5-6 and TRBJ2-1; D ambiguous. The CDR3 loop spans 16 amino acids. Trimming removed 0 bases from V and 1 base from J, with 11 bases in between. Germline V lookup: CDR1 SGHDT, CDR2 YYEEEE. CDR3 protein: CASSLDGPLSYNEQFF. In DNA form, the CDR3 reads TGTGCCAGCAGCTTGGACGGACCATTATCCTACAATGAGCAGTTCTTC.

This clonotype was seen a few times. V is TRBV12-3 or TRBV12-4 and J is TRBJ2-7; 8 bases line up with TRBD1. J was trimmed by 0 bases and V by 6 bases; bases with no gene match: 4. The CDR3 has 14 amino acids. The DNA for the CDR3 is TGTGCCAGCAGGGGACAGGCGCACTCCTACGAGCAGTACTTC. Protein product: CASRGQAHSYEQYF.

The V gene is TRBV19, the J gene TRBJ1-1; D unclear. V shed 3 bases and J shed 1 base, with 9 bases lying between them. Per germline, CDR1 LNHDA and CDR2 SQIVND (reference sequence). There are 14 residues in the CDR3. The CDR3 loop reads CASSIAIGNTEAFF. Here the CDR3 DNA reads TGTGCCAGTAGTATCGCCATTGGGAACACTGAAGCTTTCTTT.

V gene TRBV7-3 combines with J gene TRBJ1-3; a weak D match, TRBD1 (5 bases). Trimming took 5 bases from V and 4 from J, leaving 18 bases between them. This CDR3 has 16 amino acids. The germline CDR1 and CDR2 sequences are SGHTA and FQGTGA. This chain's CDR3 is CASSTGRGSSGNTIYF. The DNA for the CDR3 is TGTGCCAGCAGCACAGGTCGAGGGTCGTCCGGAAACACCATATATTTT.

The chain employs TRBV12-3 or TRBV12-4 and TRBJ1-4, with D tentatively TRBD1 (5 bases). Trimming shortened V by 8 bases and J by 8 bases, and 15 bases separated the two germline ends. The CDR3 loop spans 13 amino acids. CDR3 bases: TGTGCCAGCCGTGGCAGAGGGGAGGAAAAACTGTTTTTT. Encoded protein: CASRGRGEEKLFF.

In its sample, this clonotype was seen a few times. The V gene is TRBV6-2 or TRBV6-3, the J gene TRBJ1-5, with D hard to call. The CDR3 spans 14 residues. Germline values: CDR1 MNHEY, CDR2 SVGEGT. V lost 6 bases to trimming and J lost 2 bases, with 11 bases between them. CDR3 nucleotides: TGTGCCAGCAGCCCCCGGCAGGGCAATCAGCCCCAGCATTTT. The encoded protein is CASSPRQGNQPQHF.

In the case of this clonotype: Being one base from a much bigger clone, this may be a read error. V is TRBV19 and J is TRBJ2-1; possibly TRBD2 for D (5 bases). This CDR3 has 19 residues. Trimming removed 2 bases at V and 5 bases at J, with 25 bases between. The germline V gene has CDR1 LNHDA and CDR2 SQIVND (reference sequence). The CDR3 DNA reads TGTGCCAGTAGTATACCACAGACACCCGTGCGGGTACCCCACAATGAGCAGTTCTTC. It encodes CASSIPQTPVRVPHNEQFF.

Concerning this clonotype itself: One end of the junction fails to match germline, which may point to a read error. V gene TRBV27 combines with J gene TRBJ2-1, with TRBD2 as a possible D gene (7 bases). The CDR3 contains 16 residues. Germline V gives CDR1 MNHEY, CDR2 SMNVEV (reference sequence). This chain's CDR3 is CASSLLGGANHNEQFF. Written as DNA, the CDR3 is TGTGCCAGCAGTCTCTTGGGGGGGGCCAATCACAACGAGCAGTTCTTC.

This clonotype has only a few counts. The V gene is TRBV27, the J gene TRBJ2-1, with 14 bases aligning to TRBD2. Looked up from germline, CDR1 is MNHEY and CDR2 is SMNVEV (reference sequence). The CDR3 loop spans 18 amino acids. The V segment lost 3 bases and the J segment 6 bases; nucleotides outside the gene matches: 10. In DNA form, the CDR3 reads TGTGCCAGCAGTTTCCCGACTAGCGGGGGGGCGGAGGGCAATGAGCAGTTCTTC. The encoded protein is CASSFPTSGGAEGNEQFF.

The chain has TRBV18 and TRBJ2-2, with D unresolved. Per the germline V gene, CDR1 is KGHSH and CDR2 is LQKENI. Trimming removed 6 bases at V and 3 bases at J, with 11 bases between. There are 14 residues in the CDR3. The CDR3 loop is CASSSAHYTGELFF. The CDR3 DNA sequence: TGTGCCAGCTCCTCGGCACACTACACCGGGGAGCTGTTTTTT.

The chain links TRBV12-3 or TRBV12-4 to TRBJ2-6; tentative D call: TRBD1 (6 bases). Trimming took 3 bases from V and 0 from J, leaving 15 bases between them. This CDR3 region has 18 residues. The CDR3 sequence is CASSFSLQGLSGANVLTF. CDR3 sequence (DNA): TGTGCCAGCAGTTTTTCCCTCCAGGGGCTCTCTGGGGCCAACGTCCTGACTTTC.

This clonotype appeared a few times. In nucleotides, the CDR3 is TGTGCCAGCAGTTTAGGGGAAGGCAATGAGCAGTTCTTC. Its translation is CASSLGEGNEQFF. V and J are TRBV12-3 or TRBV12-4 and TRBJ2-1; D gene uncertain. V shed 1 base and J shed 6 bases, with 7 bases lying between them. The CDR3 runs 13 residues.